This T cell receptor (beta chain) was retrieved from a study of T cell repertoires in cytomegalovirus infection. The wider study: From public TCR beta signatures came an indication of both CMV infection and matching HLA type.

MiXCR was run by TCRdb on the reads, yielding one entry per CDR3 protein. Of 360,000 or so distinct CDR3 sequences in the sample, about 32% were seen once. Germline CDR1 is SGHTA and CDR2 is FQGNSA. The CDR3 has 12 residues. Trimming cost V 4 bases and J 4 bases, with 5 bases left between them. As for this clonotype: Its antigen is currently unknown.

This receptor was obtained from a human donor in good health (CMV status not recorded). Some clones in this sample may be carry-over from other donors' samples. V is TRBV7-2 and J is TRBJ2-1; D call uncertain. The sequencing used cultured PBMCs, collected from culture after CMV antigen stimulation. The CDR3 sequence is CASSWNYNEQFF. CDR3 nucleotides: TGTGCCAGCAGCTGGAATTACAATGAGCAGTTCTTC.